These 21 T cell receptor beta chains were all obtained from the same sample, sequenced in a study of blood T cell repertoires in COVID-19 (dated by TCRdb to 2020 to 2021). Receptors were amplified or captured by the immunoSEQ multiplex PCR assay. In TCRdb, the immuneACCESS table is reduced to in-frame sequences with V and J assigned. These tables do not hold every clone; where another copy was compared, an unresolved V gene accounts for under half, and the others remain unexplained. The sample table lists more than 200,000 clones, 80% to 90% of them with a count of one. Roughly 4% of the sample lies in the top ten. Sequenced: peripheral blood. Receptors were obtained from a man in his sixties with acute or convalescent COVID-19.

A single count supports this clone. J is TRBJ2-5 and V is TRBV7-9; TRBD2 matches at 8 bases. V gave up 6 bases and J gave up 1 base; unmatched junction bases: 1. The CDR3 spans 13 residues. Germline V gene sequence: CDR1 SEHNR, CDR2 FQNEAQ (reference sequence). The CDR3 region has the DNA TGTGCCAGCAGAACTAGCGGCCAAGAGACCCAGTACTTC. It encodes CASRTSGQETQYF.

CDR3 sequence: CASSLTGSGTDTQYF. The CDR3 coding sequence is TGTGCCAGCAGCTTAACAGGGAGTGGTACAGATACGCAGTATTTT. The V gene is TRBV7-3, the J gene TRBJ2-3; possible D gene TRBD2, 5 bases. Germline CDR1 SGHTA, CDR2 FQGTGA. This CDR3 is 15 amino acids long. The V and J ends lost 0 bases and 3 bases respectively, with 10 bases between them. Combining the CDR3 with reference TRBV7-3 and TRBJ2-3 gives the whole variable domain GAGVSQTPSNKVTEKGKYVELRCDPISGHTALYWYRQSLGQGPEFLIYFQGTGAADDSGLPNDRFFAVRPEGSVSTLKIQRTERGDSAVYLCASSLTGSGTDTQYFGPGTRLTVL.

Only one count was recorded for this clone. This sequence joins TRBV5-4 and TRBJ1-4; TRBD1 agrees at 7 bases. J lost 5 bases, V lost 5 bases, and 9 bases had no gene match. The germline CDR1 and CDR2 sequences are SGHNT and YYREEE (reference sequence). This CDR3 comprises 15 residues. The CDR3 DNA is TGTGCCAGCAGTAAAGATCCGGGACAGAATGAAAAACTGTTTTTT. Translated, it gives CASSKDPGQNEKLFF.

Only a few counts were recorded for this clone. The V and J genes are TRBV29-1 and TRBJ1-1, with 8 nucleotides matching TRBD1. CDR3 length equals 14 residues. The V and J ends lost 8 bases and 1 base, in that order; junction bases with no gene match: 9. Germline V gives CDR1 SQVTM, CDR2 ANQGSEA. The CDR3 sequence is CSFSPGGPNTEAFF. DNA of the CDR3: TGCAGCTTCTCGCCAGGGGGCCCGAACACTGAAGCTTTCTTT.

This sequence joins TRBV7-8 and TRBJ2-5, with D hard to call. Per germline, CDR1 SGHVS and CDR2 FQNEAQ. The CDR3 is 14 amino acids. V lost 1 base, J lost 1 base, and 7 bases lay in between. This CDR3 is CASSLGVVQETQYF. In DNA form, the CDR3 reads TGTGCCAGCAGCTTAGGAGTAGTCCAAGAGACCCAGTACTTC.

The chain is built from TRBV5-8 and TRBJ2-4; D is perhaps TRBD1 (5 bases). Germline CDR1 SGHTS, CDR2 YDEGEE. The length of the CDR3 is 18 residues. Trimming cost V 2 bases and J 1 base, with 19 bases left between them. The CDR3 sequence: CASSLRGYTSAAKNIQYF. The CDR3 region has the DNA TGTGCCAGCAGCTTAAGGGGCTACACGTCCGCGGCCAAAAACATTCAGTACTTC.

This chain uses TRBV5-1 with TRBJ2-7; TRBD2 is a possible D gene (6 bases). The V end lost 0 bases, the J end lost 2 bases, and 12 bases lay between the germline ends. CDR3 length: 15 residues. Germline lookup yields CDR1 SGHRS and CDR2 YFSETQ. CDR3 DNA sequence: TGCGCCAGCAGCTTGGCCGCTCTAGCGACCTACGAGCAGTACTTC. Residues: CASSLAALATYEQYF.

The table lists this clone with a few counts. The gene calls are TRBV5-1 and TRBJ1-1; 9 bases align to TRBD1. This CDR3 has 15 residues. With 4 bases clipped from V and 6 bases from J, the junction kept 10 bases outside the gene matches. From germline, CDR1 is SGHRS and CDR2 YFSETQ. The CDR3 DNA reads TGCGCCAGCAGCCCAGGACAGGGGCGCGGTCCTGAAGCTTTCTTT. It codes for CASSPGQGRGPEAFF.

V is TRBV15 and J is TRBJ2-2, with a possible D match to TRBD2 (5 bases). CDR1 and CDR2 (germline): LNHNV, YYDKDF (reference sequence). This CDR3 is built from 15 residues. The germline V and J ends were trimmed by 6 bases and 0 bases, with 11 bases remaining between them. CDR3 region: CATREASANTGELFF. The CDR3 bases are TGTGCCACCAGGGAGGCATCCGCGAACACCGGGGAGCTGTTTTTT.

CDR3 amino acids: CASSQGITYNEQFF. The CDR3 DNA is TGTGCCAGCAGCCAAGGTATTACCTACAATGAGCAGTTCTTC. This chain connects TRBV4-2 to TRBJ2-1; D not resolved. The CDR3 runs 14 residues. V was trimmed by 1 base and J by 2 bases, leaving 6 bases between them. The germline V gene encodes CDR1 LGHNA and CDR2 YNFKEQ.

The chain employs TRBV6-5 and TRBJ2-3; no reliable D call. Germline CDR1 reads MNHEY; CDR2 reads SVGAGI. The CDR3 extends over 13 amino acids. V was clipped by 0 bases and J by 5 bases, with 6 bases between them. The CDR3 reads CASSYSRVDTQYF. The CDR3 DNA reads as TGTGCCAGCAGTTACTCTCGAGTAGATACGCAGTATTTT.

The chain recombines TRBV7-9 with TRBJ1-2, with D hard to call. From germline, CDR1 is SEHNR and CDR2 FQNEAQ (reference sequence). Trimming left V 1 base short and J 10 bases short, with 10 bases between. This CDR3 region has 12 residues. As DNA, the CDR3 is TGTGCCAGCAGCTTAGACCCTATTGTCTACACCTTC. This sequence encodes CASSLDPIVYTF.

J is TRBJ2-5 and V is TRBV29-1, with TRBD2 identical over 9 bases. The length of the CDR3 is 14 residues. Germline assignment: CDR1 SQVTM and CDR2 ANQGSEA. The trim removed 2 bases at V and 1 base at J, leaving 2 bases unmatched. Here the CDR3 reads CSVEIAGVQETQYF. The CDR3 DNA follows: TGCAGCGTTGAAATAGCGGGAGTCCAAGAGACCCAGTACTTC.

This chain links TRBV4-1 with TRBJ1-5; 7 bases map to TRBD1. This CDR3 spans 18 amino acids. V shed 0 bases, J shed 0 bases, and the junction held 8 bases outside the gene matches. The V gene's germline CDR1 is MGHRA and CDR2 YSYEKL. CDR3 region: CASSQDEGGWSSNQPQHF. DNA of the CDR3: TGCGCCAGCAGCCAAGATGAAGGGGGCTGGAGTAGCAATCAGCCCCAGCATTTT.

The chain has TRBV4-1 and TRBJ1-5; D gene ambiguous. Germline-derived CDR1 and CDR2 are MGHRA and YSYEKL. The CDR3 is 15 residues long. Trimming left V 1 base short and J 4 bases short, with 11 bases between. The CDR3 coding sequence is TGCGCCAGCAGCCAAGTCGTCGGCGGGAATCAGCCCCAGCATTTT. It codes for CASSQVVGGNQPQHF.

This clone was recorded once. This chain connects TRBV5-4 to TRBJ2-7, with 11 bases identical to TRBD1. V trimming: 0 bases; J trimming: 4 bases; junction bases outside the gene matches: 3. Germline V gene lookup returns CDR1 SGHNT and CDR2 YYREEE (reference sequence). This CDR3 comprises 15 residues. In DNA, the CDR3 is TGTGCCAGCAGCTTGGGTGGACAGGGGGCATACGAGCAGTACTTC. Encoded protein: CASSLGGQGAYEQYF. The whole variable domain, filled in from reference TRBV5-4 and TRBJ2-7, reads ETGVTQSPTHLIKTRGQQVTLRCSSQSGHNTVSWYQQALGQGPQFIFQYYREEENGRGNFPPRFSGLQFPNYSSELNVNALELDDSALYLCASSLGGQGAYEQYFGPGTRLTVT.

The CDR3 nucleotides read TGCGCCAGCGGGCCCCAGTCGGCGAGGGGGGAGACCCAGTACTTC. Its protein is CASGPQSARGETQYF. The chain recombines TRBV5-1 with TRBJ2-5; perhaps TRBD1 as D (6 bases). The ends were cut back, 7 bases at V and 5 bases at J, with 21 bases in the middle. CDR1 is SGHRS and CDR2 is YFSETQ in the germline V gene. The CDR3 is 15 residues long.

The chain employs TRBV29-1 and TRBJ1-1; TRBD1 might be the D (5 bases). The CDR3 loop spans 13 amino acids. Trimming stripped 4 bases from V and 3 bases from J, with 12 bases between. Germline CDR1 is SQVTM and CDR2 is ANQGSEA. This CDR3 reads CSVAWGRDTEAFF. For the CDR3, the DNA is TGCAGCGTTGCATGGGGCCGGGACACTGAAGCTTTCTTT.

The V call is TRBV20-1, the J call TRBJ1-1; D remains ambiguous. This CDR3 contains 13 residues. Between the trimmed V and J ends, which lost 3 bases and 0 bases, there was a span of 8 bases. Per germline, CDR1 DFQATT and CDR2 SNEGSKA (reference sequence). CDR3 sequence (DNA): TGCAGTGCTAGTACTATCTTGAACACTGAAGCTTTCTTT. It yields the protein CSASTILNTEAFF.

The V call is TRBV5-5, the J call TRBJ2-2; 12 nucleotides agree with TRBD2. V was clipped by 4 bases and J by 7 bases; unmatched bases: 8. This CDR3 has 16 residues. Germline CDR1 is SGHKS and CDR2 is YYEKEE (reference sequence). DNA for the CDR3: TGTGCCAGCAGCGCCACTAGCGGGGGGCTTTACGGGGAGCTGTTTTTT. Its translation is CASSATSGGLYGELFF.

This clone has just one count. Additional DNA sequences in this sample encode the identical CDR3. V is TRBV9 and J is TRBJ2-2; D unresolved. CDR1 and CDR2 from the germline V gene are SGDLS and YYNGEE. Trimming removed 5 bases at V and 2 bases at J, with 4 bases between. This CDR3 is built from 12 residues. This CDR3 reads CASSYNTGELFF. CDR3 DNA: TGTGCCAGCAGTTATAACACCGGGGAGCTGTTTTTT.